This T cell receptor (beta chain) is from a study of OX40 agonist ivuxolimab in advanced cancers. The CDR3 sequence is 13 residues long. V dropped 6 bases and J dropped 0 bases, with 9 bases sitting between them. In germline, CDR1 is MNHEY, CDR2 SVGAGI. Data came from immunoSEQ multiplex PCR; TCRdb stores just in-frame clones and leaves some out. Among roughly 93,000 clones listed, about 90% were seen once. The TCR comes from an adult with an advanced solid tumor such as melanoma, head and neck, liver or kidney cancer. The chain uses TRBV6-5 and TRBJ2-7, with D perhaps assigned TRBD1 or TRBD2 (5 bases each). The material sequenced was CD4+ or CD8+ T cells sorted from blood, taken in a trial of the OX40 agonist ivuxolimab. The DNA of the CDR3 is TGTGCCAGCAGCAGGGACGGCTCCTACGAGCAGTACTTC. Its protein product is CASSRDGSYEQYF.